This T cell receptor (beta chain) appears in the sequencing data of a study of metastatic and nonmetastatic thyroid tumors. Study in general: Repertoires from blood and tumor or nodule tissue of malignant and benign thyroid patients were compared.

Treatment of any kind had been given to no patient before thyroid surgery. This clone was counted only a few times. No antigen is known for it. How the authors handled the data: A classifier of distant metastasis in papillary thyroid cancer was built from CDR3 differences (across clinicopathological groups). Via MiXCR, TCRdb re-called the PCR reads. Here the V and J calls rest on TCRdb's processing, not on the authors' analysis. The table lists 4,500 to 6,000 clones, 25% to 30% of them singletons. Whole-study results and caveats: As reported, TCR beta diversity in blood and tumor was significantly higher in malignant thyroid tumors than in benign nodules.

V was cut by 8 bases and J by 0 bases, with 11 bases left in between. This CDR3 contains 14 residues. The TCR sequence derives from a female donor with papillary thyroid cancer or a benign thyroid nodule (not recorded which). Some clones in this sample may be carry-over from other donors' samples. Material for sequencing was adjacent normal tissue. The V and J genes are TRBV12-3 or TRBV12-4 and TRBJ1-5; tentatively, D is TRBD1 (6 bases). CDR3 sequence: CASRGGSSNQPQHF. The CDR3 region has the DNA TGTGCCAGCCGAGGGGGGAGTAGCAATCAGCCCCAGCATTTT.